This T cell receptor (beta chain) was recorded in a study of T-cell reconstitution after alpha-beta-depleted transplantation in children. Trimming removed 5 bases at V and 4 bases at J, with 13 bases between. The CDR3 is made up of 14 amino acids. CDR1 and CDR2 from the germline V gene are SGHRS and YFSETQ. A TCRbeta library incorporating unique molecular identifiers was prepared. TCRdb re-called the PCR reads with MiXCR, one entry per CDR3 protein. The sample contains a few hundred thousand distinct CDR3 sequences, about a sixth of which appear only once. This clonotype has more than one count but fewer than ten.

Source: PBMCs from the stem cell graft donor, taken from the stem cell graft. The chain has TRBV5-1 and TRBJ2-1; either TRBD1 or TRBD2 may supply D (5 bases each). This sequence originates from a human donor who donated a stem cell graft to a child with acute lymphoblastic leukemia. The CDR3 DNA reads TGCGCCAGCAGGGCCGGGGCAGGGTACAATGAGCAGTTCTTC. Translated, it gives CASRAGAGYNEQFF.